The T cell receptor beta chain described here comes from a study of cytomegalovirus exposure and HLA in healthy donors. Broader study findings: What a later analysis reportedly showed was that an Asian-associated ancestry cluster had fewer N-insertions than the approximately 700-donor mean. Presence/absence analyses rested on an assumption that sequencing depth was roughly uniform across donors.

With regard to this clone: Antigen specificity is unknown.

PCR was performed using 60 Vbeta and 13 Jbeta primers. TCRdb keeps only in-frame clones here, not all; method: immunoSEQ multiplex PCR. The sample lists over 100,000 clones, 74% occurring once. Germline CDR1 reads MNHNS; CDR2 reads SASEGT. The CDR3 is 14 amino acids. Between the trimmed V and J ends, which lost 2 bases and 1 base, there was a span of 9 bases. The clonotype was recovered from a male donor in good health and CMV-seronegative. V gene TRBV6-1 combines with J gene TRBJ2-7, with unresolved D. Sequencing was carried out using PBMCs. The CDR3 DNA sequence: TGTGCCAGCAGTGAAATTGGCGGATCCTACGAGCAGTACTTC. This gives the protein CASSEIGGSYEQYF.